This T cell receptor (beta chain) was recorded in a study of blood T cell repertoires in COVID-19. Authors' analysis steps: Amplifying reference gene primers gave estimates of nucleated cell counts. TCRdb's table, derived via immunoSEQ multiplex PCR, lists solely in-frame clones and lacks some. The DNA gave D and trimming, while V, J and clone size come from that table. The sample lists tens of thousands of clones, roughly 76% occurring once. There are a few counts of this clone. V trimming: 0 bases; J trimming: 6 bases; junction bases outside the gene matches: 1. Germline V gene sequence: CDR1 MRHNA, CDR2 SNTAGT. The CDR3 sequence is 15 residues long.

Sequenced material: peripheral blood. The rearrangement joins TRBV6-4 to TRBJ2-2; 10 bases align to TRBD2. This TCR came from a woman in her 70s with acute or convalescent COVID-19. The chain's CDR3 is CASSDSLAGAGELFF. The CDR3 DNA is TGTGCCAGCAGTGACTCTCTAGCGGGAGCCGGGGAGCTGTTTTTT.